The 26 T cell receptor beta chains in this list originate from one sample, sequenced in a study of PD-1 blockade in classical Hodgkin lymphoma. Produced via immunoSEQ multiplex PCR; TCRdb's table is partial and in-frame only. The sample holds about 90,000 clones, roughly nine tenths seen once. There was relapse after autologous stem cell transplantation in every patient, and there was variation in brentuximab vedotin exposure. The sample here was peripheral blood mononuclear cells (PBMCs), taken before the second cycle of nivolumab. The receptor set was obtained from a human donor with classical Hodgkin lymphoma.

The chain carries TRBV5-8 and TRBJ2-7, with a possible D match to TRBD2 (5 bases). CDR1 and CDR2 from the germline V gene are SGHTS and YDEGEE. Between the trimmed V and J ends, which lost 4 bases and 2 bases, there was a span of 16 bases. CDR3 length: 15 amino acids. CDR3 protein: CASSARRTGTYEQYF. CDR3 DNA: TGTGCCAGCAGCGCCCGGAGGACGGGGACCTACGAGCAGTACTTC.

The gene calls are TRBV27 and TRBJ1-3; D is unclear. The CDR3 loop spans 13 amino acids. Germline V lookup: CDR1 MNHEY, CDR2 SMNVEV (reference sequence). V was trimmed by 10 bases and J by 6 bases, leaving 16 bases between them. The CDR3 nucleotides read TGTGCCACTGCGGCTAGGTCTAAAAACACCATATATTTT. The encoded protein is CATAARSKNTIYF.

The chain has TRBV10-3 and TRBJ2-3; a weak D match, TRBD2 (6 bases). Trimming removed 6 bases from V and 0 bases from J, with 13 bases in between. The V gene's germline CDR1 is ENHRY and CDR2 SYGVKD. This CDR3 is built from 15 residues. CDR3 protein: CAIRSGLMSTDTQYF. Here the CDR3 DNA reads TGTGCCATCAGATCGGGACTGATGAGCACAGATACGCAGTATTTT.

This sequence joins TRBV29-1 and TRBJ1-1, with D unclear. Germline V lookup: CDR1 SQVTM, CDR2 ANQGSEA. This CDR3 has 11 residues. V lost 5 bases and J lost 8, with 12 bases in between. In nucleotides, the CDR3 is TGCAGCGTTTTGTGGGGTTCAGAAGCTTTCTTT. It specifies CSVLWGSEAFF.

The V call is TRBV7-3, the J call TRBJ1-4; D gene uncertain. Germline V CDR1 and CDR2: SGHTA, FQGTGA. The V gene lost 2 bases and the J gene lost 11 bases, with 12 bases spanning the gap. The CDR3 extends over 13 amino acids. CDR3 DNA: TGTGCCAGCAGCTTAGACAACCTAGGTAAACTGTTTTTT. This gives the protein CASSLDNLGKLFF.

The chain is built from TRBV13 and TRBJ2-1, with 7 bases aligning to TRBD1. Germline-derived CDR1 and CDR2 are PRHDT and FYEKMQ (reference sequence). The CDR3 is 16 amino acids. V lost 2 bases and J lost 7; bases outside the gene matches: 11. In DNA form, the CDR3 reads TGTGCCAGCAGCTTAATAACTGTGAGGGGGCTAAATGAGCAGTTCTTC. Translation gives CASSLITVRGLNEQFF.

This chain links TRBV7-2 with TRBJ2-1; no firm D call. The CDR3 totals 19 residues. Trimming stripped 0 bases from V and 6 bases from J, with 24 bases between. Germline V lookup: CDR1 SGHTA, CDR2 FQGNSA. CDR3 residues: CASSLAVQTVKFDLNEQFF. Here the CDR3 DNA reads TGTGCCAGCAGCTTAGCGGTTCAGACTGTCAAATTCGACCTCAATGAGCAGTTCTTC.

The chain employs TRBV29-1 and TRBJ2-1, with D possibly TRBD2 on 6 matching bases. CDR1 is SQVTM, CDR2 ANQGSEA, per germline. Trimming left V 7 bases short and J 4 bases short, with 14 bases between. The CDR3 length is 13 residues. CDR3 in amino acids: CSASWGDYNEQFF. DNA for the CDR3: TGCAGCGCCTCTTGGGGGGATTACAATGAGCAGTTCTTC.

This rearrangement joins TRBV11-2 to TRBJ1-4, with a tentative D call TRBD1 (6 bases). V lost 0 bases to trimming and J lost 0 bases, with 14 bases between them. The CDR3 consists of 18 residues. Germline CDR1 reads SGHAT; CDR2 reads FQNNGV. CDR3 amino acids: CASSLDQDSPTTNEKLFF. Written as DNA, the CDR3 is TGTGCCAGCAGCTTAGATCAGGACAGCCCAACAACTAATGAAAAACTGTTTTTT.

The rearrangement links TRBV5-1 to TRBJ2-5, with D perhaps matching TRBD2 (6 bases). The CDR3 is 14 amino acids. Germline CDR1 SGHRS, CDR2 YFSETQ. V shed 3 bases and J shed 5 bases, with 14 bases lying between them. CDR3 in amino acids: CASSSGLSIETQYF. CDR3 sequence (DNA): TGCGCCAGCAGCTCAGGACTATCCATCGAGACCCAGTACTTC.

The V and J genes are TRBV27 and TRBJ2-7; D possibly corresponds to TRBD1 (5 bases). Trimming took off 1 base at V and 2 bases at J, with 9 bases between the two ends. CDR1 and CDR2 from the germline V gene are MNHEY and SMNVEV (reference sequence). This CDR3 is 14 amino acids long. CDR3 DNA sequence: TGTGCCAGCAGTTTATATGAGACAGCCTACGAGCAGTACTTC. Encoded protein: CASSLYETAYEQYF.

The rearrangement joins TRBV27 to TRBJ1-2; tentatively, D is TRBD1 (6 bases). Looked up from germline, CDR1 is MNHEY and CDR2 is SMNVEV (reference sequence). Trimming shortened V by 5 bases and J by 8 bases, and 15 bases separated the two germline ends. There are 13 residues in the CDR3. The CDR3 sequence is CASSPRNRAGYTF. CDR3 sequence (DNA): TGTGCCAGCAGTCCAAGGAACAGGGCCGGCTACACCTTC.

V usage is TRBV28 and J usage is TRBJ2-2, with 11 bases matching TRBD1. The CDR3 runs to 16 residues. Germline CDR1 MDHEN, CDR2 SYDVKM. V trimming: 6 bases; J trimming: 4 bases; junction bases outside the gene matches: 7. CDR3 bases: TGTGCCAGCAGCATATCCGGGACAGGGGGCACCGGGGAGCTGTTTTTT. Protein: CASSISGTGGTGELFF.

This clone was counted once. The chain recombines TRBV21-1 with TRBJ2-5; TRBD1, as called in the table, went unchecked against the DNA. TRBV21-1 is designated a pseudogene. The CDR3 length is 15 residues. CDR3 region: CASSEDRGRQETQYF. The CDR3 nucleotides read TGTGCCAGCAGCGAGGACAGGGGGCGCCAAGAGACCCAGTACTTC.

The J gene is TRBJ2-3, the V gene TRBV7-7; D call uncertain. The CDR3 is 13 amino acids. The V end lost 0 bases, the J end lost 5 bases, and 6 bases lay between the germline ends. Germline assignment: CDR1 SSHAT and CDR2 FNYEAQ (reference sequence). CDR3 sequence: CASSLAGEDTQYF. CDR3 DNA sequence: TGTGCCAGCAGCTTAGCTGGGGAAGATACGCAGTATTTT.

The V call is TRBV19, the J call TRBJ2-3, with 7 positions matching TRBD1. Germline loops: CDR1 LNHDA, CDR2 SQIVND (reference sequence). The CDR3 extends over 15 amino acids. Germline trimming cut 3 bases from V and 0 bases from J; bases unmatched to any gene: 3. The chain's CDR3 is CASSIRDRSTDTQYF. DNA of the CDR3: TGTGCCAGTAGTATTCGGGACAGAAGCACAGATACGCAGTATTTT. Full variable domain (remainder filled in from reference TRBV19 and TRBJ2-3): DGGITQSPKYLFRKEGQNVTLSCEQNLNHDAMYWYRQDPGQGLRLIYYSQIVNDFQKGDIAEGYSVSREKKESFPLTVTSAQKNPTAFYLCASSIRDRSTDTQYFGPGTRLTVL.

Only a few counts were recorded for this clone. V and J are TRBV19 and TRBJ1-5, with 11 bases fitting TRBD1. Germline V gene lookup returns CDR1 LNHDA and CDR2 SQIVND (reference sequence). This CDR3 contains 14 residues. V trimming: 6 bases; J trimming: 6 bases; junction bases outside the gene matches: 4. DNA of the CDR3: TGTGCCAGTAGGGGACAGGGGGAGACTCAGCCCCAGCATTTT. This sequence encodes CASRGQGETQPQHF.

The chain has TRBV5-6 and TRBJ2-1; TRBD1 is a possible D gene (6 bases). Per the germline V gene, CDR1 is SGHDT and CDR2 is YYEEEE. V was cut by 2 bases and J by 0 bases, with 18 bases left in between. This CDR3 is 18 amino acids long. The CDR3 loop is CASSFFLGANSSYNEQFF. The CDR3 coding sequence is TGTGCCAGCAGCTTCTTTTTGGGGGCGAACAGCTCCTACAATGAGCAGTTCTTC.

V is TRBV9 and J is TRBJ2-1; 8 bases fit TRBD2. The CDR3 is made up of 16 amino acids. Per the germline V gene, CDR1 is SGDLS and CDR2 is YYNGEE. The junction had 12 bases not matched to a gene; V was cut back by 0 bases and J by 10 bases. CDR3 loop: CASSVDSREGLGEQFF. Here the CDR3 DNA reads TGTGCCAGCAGCGTAGATAGCCGGGAGGGCCTTGGAGAGCAGTTCTTC.

This clone was observed a handful of times. The rearrangement joins TRBV2 to TRBJ2-7, with D possibly being TRBD1 or TRBD2 (6 bases each). The CDR3 consists of 14 residues. Germline V gene sequence: CDR1 SNHLY, CDR2 FYNNEI. V shed 3 bases and J shed 5 bases, with 14 bases lying between them. Here the CDR3 DNA reads TGTGCCAGCAGTGAGGGGGCTAGCGCCCACGAGCAGTACTTC. Translation gives CASSEGASAHEQYF. Filled out from reference TRBV2 and TRBJ2-7, the complete variable domain reads EPEVTQTPSHQVTQMGQEVILRCVPISNHLYFYWYRQILGQKVEFLVSFYNNEISEKSEIFDDQFSVERPDGSNFTLKIRSTKLEDSAMYFCASSEGASAHEQYFGPGTRLTVT.

The chain combines TRBV7-2 with TRBJ2-3; D is unresolved. V was clipped by 1 base and J by 3 bases, with 8 bases between them. This CDR3 spans 14 amino acids. CDR1 is SGHTA and CDR2 is FQGNSA in the germline V gene. The CDR3 spells CASSLEGLTDTQYF. The CDR3 bases are TGTGCCAGCAGCTTAGAGGGTTTGACAGATACGCAGTATTTT.

CDR3 in DNA: TGTGCCAGCAGCCCACGAAGGACAGGACTAGCGGGAGGAGAGACCCAGTACTTC. Protein: CASSPRRTGLAGGETQYF. The rearrangement uses TRBV9 and TRBJ2-5, with TRBD2 identical over 14 bases. From germline, CDR1 is SGDLS and CDR2 YYNGEE. The CDR3 has 18 amino acids. V lost 4 bases and J lost 4; bases outside the gene matches: 12.

The chain is built from TRBV10-1 and TRBJ2-1, with 10 bases identical to TRBD1. CDR1 is WNHNN, CDR2 SYGVQD, per germline (reference sequence). This CDR3 region has 15 residues. Trimming removed 10 bases from V and 8 bases from J; junction bases left unmatched: 14. The CDR3 DNA is TGCGCCACCCAAATGGGGACAGGGGCCGATTATGAGCAGTTCTTC. Amino acid sequence: CATQMGTGADYEQFF.

The chain recombines TRBV4-2 with TRBJ2-4, with 11 bases aligning to TRBD1. Germline-derived CDR1 and CDR2 are LGHNA and YNFKEQ. The CDR3 length is 15 residues. The J segment lost 1 base and the V segment lost 5 bases, leaving 1 base of the junction unmatched. CDR3 in DNA: TGTGCCAGCAGCGGGACAGGGGGTGCCAAAAACATTCAGTACTTC. Residues: CASSGTGGAKNIQYF.

This chain uses TRBV7-3 with TRBJ2-1, with D possibly being TRBD2 (5 bases). The CDR3 is 15 amino acids. The germline V gene has CDR1 SGHTA and CDR2 FQGTGA. V lost 0 bases to trimming and J lost 3 bases, with 9 bases between them. The CDR3 here is CASSLTLDLYNEQFF. The CDR3 DNA follows: TGTGCCAGCAGCTTAACACTAGACCTCTACAATGAGCAGTTCTTC.

The rearrangement joins TRBV5-6 to TRBJ1-3; D unresolved. The CDR3 covers 16 residues. The V gene's germline CDR1 is SGHDT and CDR2 YYEEEE. The V end lost 0 bases, the J end lost 0 bases, and 10 bases lay between the germline ends. The CDR3 reads CASSLGASVSGNTIYF. CDR3 in DNA: TGTGCCAGCAGCTTGGGGGCGTCCGTCTCTGGAAACACCATATATTTT.